This T cell receptor (beta chain) was identified in a study of siplizumab effects on memory and regulatory T cells. Overall study context: Without drug or with siplizumab at 0.75 to 1 ug/mL, mixed lymphocyte reactions were set up in pairs.

It was at 37°C and for five to seven days that the mixed lymphocyte reaction cells were cocultured. Germline CDR1 reads SGHTA; CDR2 reads FQGTGA. This CDR3 comprises 14 residues. Trimming left V 4 bases short and J 5 bases short, with 12 bases between. Clones were sequenced by immunoSEQ multiplex PCR, and TCRdb holds only the in-frame ones, with some missing. The sample consists of 13,000 to 15,000 clones, less than 55% of them appearing once. By share, this clone ranks as large. Its antigen is as yet unknown. The source of this sequence is a human donor in good health; the cells came from an allogeneic mixed lymphocyte reaction. Some clones in this sample may be carry-over from other donors' samples. Sequencing was performed on CFSE-low (dividing) CD4+ T cells sorted from an allogeneic mixed lymphocyte reaction. The chain combines TRBV7-3 with TRBJ2-1; D call uncertain. In nucleotides, the CDR3 is TGTGCCAGCAGCTCCCCGGGTCGGAACAATGAGCAGTTCTTC. The encoded protein is CASSSPGRNNEQFF. The entire variable domain, with the rest obtained from reference TRBV7-3 and TRBJ2-1, is as follows: GAGVSQTPSNKVTEKGKYVELRCDPISGHTALYWYRQSLGQGPEFLIYFQGTGAADDSGLPNDRFFAVRPEGSVSTLKIQRTERGDSAVYLCASSSPGRNNEQFFGPGTRLTVL.